The rows below give T cell receptor beta chains drawn from one sample of a study of cytomegalovirus exposure and HLA in healthy donors. The table came from immunoSEQ multiplex PCR; TCRdb's copy has only in-frame clones and leaves some out. Of 95,000 to 150,000 clones listed, around 75% are singletons. The sample consisted of PBMCs. These receptors originate from a woman aged 40 to 50 in good health and CMV-seropositive. Each CDR3 is given with its conserved first and last residue. D genes are given only for firm matches. Only part of the rows carry a size: once, few, many, or a class if the clone is expanded.

CDR3aa: CASSATGGWTEAFF
CDR3nt: TGCGCCAGCAGCGCAACAGGGGGCTGGACTGAAGCTTTCTTT
abundance: .
j_gene: TRBJ1-1
d_gene: TRBD1
v_gene: TRBV5-1

CDR3aa: CASSLQGQGIGYTF
CDR3nt: TGTGCCAGCAGCCTACAGGGACAGGGAATCGGCTACACCTTC
abundance: .
j_gene: TRBJ1-2
d_gene: TRBD1
v_gene: TRBV7-2

CDR3aa: CASSYGTGENTEAFF
CDR3nt: TGTGCCAGCAGTTACGGGACAGGGGAGAACACTGAAGCTTTCTTT
abundance: .
j_gene: TRBJ1-1
d_gene: TRBD1
v_gene: TRBV6-5

CDR3aa: CAWSRRDSQETQYF
CDR3nt: TGTGCCTGGAGTCGTCGGGACAGCCAAGAGACCCAGTACTTC
abundance: .
j_gene: TRBJ2-5
d_gene: TRBD1
v_gene: TRBV30

CDR3aa: CASSPGTYLEQFF
CDR3nt: TGCGCCAGCAGCCCCGGGACTTACCTTGAGCAGTTCTTC
abundance: .
j_gene: TRBJ2-1
d_gene: .
v_gene: TRBV5-1

CDR3aa: CASRTGEGTEAFF
CDR3nt: TGTGCCAGCAGGACAGGGGAGGGCACTGAAGCTTTCTTT
abundance: .
j_gene: TRBJ1-1
d_gene: TRBD1
v_gene: TRBV2

CDR3aa: CASSQEHPQGSEAFF
CDR3nt: TGCGCCAGCAGCCAAGAACACCCACAGGGCTCTGAAGCTTTCTTT
abundance: few
j_gene: TRBJ1-1
d_gene: .
v_gene: TRBV4-3

CDR3aa: CASSQGGSGDDTQYF
CDR3nt: TGTGCCAGCAGCCAAGGAGGTAGCGGGGACGATACGCAGTATTTT
abundance: .
j_gene: TRBJ2-3
d_gene: TRBD2
v_gene: TRBV4-2

CDR3aa: CASSLTPGQGRLEKLFF
CDR3nt: TGTGCCAGCAGCTTAACCCCGGGACAGGGTCGCCTGGAAAAACTGTTTTTT
abundance: .
j_gene: TRBJ1-4
d_gene: TRBD1
v_gene: TRBV7-6

CDR3aa: CAGRTGPNTGELFF
CDR3nt: TGTGCCGGCAGGACAGGACCGAACACCGGGGAGCTGTTTTTT
abundance: .
j_gene: TRBJ2-2
d_gene: TRBD1
v_gene: TRBV7-2

CDR3aa: CAWAGTGGFTGELFF
CDR3nt: TGTGCCTGGGCCGGGACAGGGGGTTTCACCGGGGAGCTGTTTTTT
abundance: .
j_gene: TRBJ2-2
d_gene: TRBD1
v_gene: TRBV30

CDR3aa: CASSYRDRDYEQYF
CDR3nt: TGTGCCAGCAGTTACAGGGACAGGGACTACGAGCAGTACTTC
abundance: .
j_gene: TRBJ2-7
d_gene: TRBD1
v_gene: TRBV6-5

CDR3aa: CASSPLSTSSYEQYF
CDR3nt: TGTGCCAGCAGTCCTCTTAGCACTTCATCCTACGAGCAGTACTTC
abundance: .
j_gene: TRBJ2-7
d_gene: .
v_gene: TRBV6-5

CDR3aa: CASSRGGAGTGYTF
CDR3nt: TGTGCCAGCAGCCGAGGGGGGGCGGGGACTGGCTACACCTTC
abundance: .
j_gene: TRBJ1-2
d_gene: .
v_gene: TRBV9

CDR3aa: CASSSRQGRQPQHF
CDR3nt: TGTGCCAGCAGCTCACGACAGGGCCGTCAGCCCCAGCATTTT
abundance: .
j_gene: TRBJ1-5
d_gene: TRBD1
v_gene: TRBV7-2

CDR3aa: CASSLGGFSRSIQPQHF
CDR3nt: TGTGCCAGCAGCTTAGGCGGGTTTTCCAGGTCTATCCAGCCCCAGCATTTT
abundance: few
j_gene: TRBJ1-5
d_gene: .
v_gene: TRBV7-2

CDR3aa: CASRYREYTYNEQFF
CDR3nt: TGTGCCAGCAGATACAGGGAGTACACCTACAATGAGCAGTTCTTC
abundance: .
j_gene: TRBJ2-1
d_gene: .
v_gene: TRBV28

CDR3aa: CAWRSGAGYTF
CDR3nt: TGTGCCTGGAGAAGTGGAGCCGGCTACACCTTC
abundance: .
j_gene: TRBJ1-2
d_gene: .
v_gene: TRBV30

CDR3aa: CASSESGGQGTYEQYF
CDR3nt: TGTGCCAGCAGTGAAAGCGGAGGGCAGGGAACTTACGAGCAGTACTTC
abundance: .
j_gene: TRBJ2-7
d_gene: .
v_gene: TRBV6-1

CDR3aa: CASSQAQVRGGGAHNEQFF
CDR3nt: TGTGCCAGCAGCCAGGCACAGGTGAGAGGCGGGGGGGCCCACAATGAGCAGTTCTTC
abundance: .
j_gene: TRBJ2-1
d_gene: TRBD2
v_gene: TRBV7-9

CDR3aa: CASSPGADNPKKLFF
CDR3nt: TGTGCCAGCAGCCCGGGAGCGGATAATCCGAAAAAACTGTTTTTT
abundance: few
j_gene: TRBJ1-4
d_gene: .
v_gene: TRBV7-8

CDR3aa: CASKGGWNSPLHF
CDR3nt: TGTGCCAGCAAGGGAGGGTGGAATTCACCCCTCCACTTT
abundance: .
j_gene: TRBJ1-6
d_gene: .
v_gene: TRBV6-5

CDR3aa: CATSREGQGADEQYF
CDR3nt: TGTGCCACCAGCAGAGAGGGACAGGGGGCGGACGAGCAGTACTTC
abundance: .
j_gene: TRBJ2-7
d_gene: TRBD1
v_gene: TRBV15

CDR3aa: CASSVVQYNEQFF
CDR3nt: TGTGCCAGCAGCGTAGTCCAGTACAATGAGCAGTTCTTC
abundance: .
j_gene: TRBJ2-1
d_gene: .
v_gene: TRBV9

CDR3aa: CASKSPGETQYF
CDR3nt: TGTGCCAGCAAGTCCCCGGGGGAGACCCAGTACTTC
abundance: .
j_gene: TRBJ2-5
d_gene: .
v_gene: TRBV6-5

CDR3aa: CASSVGQGAVYGYTF
CDR3nt: TGTGCCAGCAGTGTCGGACAGGGGGCGGTCTATGGCTACACCTTC
abundance: .
j_gene: TRBJ1-2
d_gene: TRBD1
v_gene: TRBV27

CDR3aa: CASSDGTSGRRNTGELFF
CDR3nt: TGTGCCAGCAGCGATGGGACTAGCGGGAGAAGGAACACCGGGGAGCTGTTTTTT
abundance: once
j_gene: TRBJ2-2
d_gene: TRBD2
v_gene: TRBV11-3

CDR3aa: CSVVGGRTGELFF
CDR3nt: TGCAGCGTTGTAGGGGGAAGGACCGGGGAGCTGTTTTTT
abundance: .
j_gene: TRBJ2-2
d_gene: .
v_gene: TRBV29-1

CDR3aa: CASSSRRLAGGRTDTQYF
CDR3nt: TGTGCCAGCAGCTCCCGCAGACTAGCGGGGGGCCGTACAGATACGCAGTATTTT
abundance: .
j_gene: TRBJ2-3
d_gene: TRBD2
v_gene: TRBV7-2

CDR3aa: CASSPWTGGYEQYF
CDR3nt: TGTGCCAGCAGTCCATGGACAGGGGGCTACGAGCAGTACTTC
abundance: .
j_gene: TRBJ2-7
d_gene: TRBD1
v_gene: TRBV27

CDR3aa: CASSLSTSGIRDEQFF
CDR3nt: TGTGCCAGCAGTCTCAGCACTAGCGGGATAAGAGATGAGCAGTTCTTC
abundance: .
j_gene: TRBJ2-1
d_gene: TRBD2
v_gene: TRBV27

CDR3aa: CSAAVRLASEQFF
CDR3nt: TGCAGCGCCGCCGTGCGGCTAGCTAGTGAGCAGTTCTTC
abundance: .
j_gene: TRBJ2-1
d_gene: .
v_gene: TRBV29-1

CDR3aa: CASSYSSSVLNYGYTF
CDR3nt: TGTGCCAGCAGTTACTCGAGCAGCGTACTAAACTATGGCTACACCTTC
abundance: .
j_gene: TRBJ1-2
d_gene: .
v_gene: TRBV6-5

CDR3aa: CASSLVSGGNEQFF
CDR3nt: TGTGCCAGCAGCTTAGTCTCCGGGGGCAATGAGCAGTTCTTC
abundance: .
j_gene: TRBJ2-1
d_gene: .
v_gene: TRBV7-9

CDR3aa: CASSGTAREKLFF
CDR3nt: TGTGCCTCCTCCGGGACAGCTCGTGAAAAACTGTTTTTT
abundance: .
j_gene: TRBJ1-4
d_gene: TRBD1
v_gene: TRBV30

CDR3aa: CASSSGTWGGRVGLEKLFF
CDR3nt: TGTGCCAGCAGCTCAGGGACTTGGGGTGGGAGGGTGGGACTTGAAAAACTGTTTTTT
abundance: .
j_gene: TRBJ1-4
d_gene: .
v_gene: TRBV7-2

CDR3aa: CASSSHYEQYF
CDR3nt: TGTGCCAGCAGCTCACACTACGAGCAGTACTTC
abundance: .
j_gene: TRBJ2-7
d_gene: .
v_gene: TRBV28

CDR3aa: CASSTGVEGYTF
CDR3nt: TGTGCCAGCAGTACGGGGGTCGAAGGCTACACCTTC
abundance: .
j_gene: TRBJ1-2
d_gene: .
v_gene: TRBV2

CDR3aa: CASSEGNAGYEQYF
CDR3nt: TGTGCCAGCAGTGAGGGGAACGCGGGCTACGAGCAGTACTTC
abundance: .
j_gene: TRBJ2-7
d_gene: .
v_gene: TRBV2

CDR3aa: CASSPGVYEQYF
CDR3nt: TGTGCCAGCAGCCCAGGCGTCTACGAGCAGTACTTC
abundance: .
j_gene: TRBJ2-7
d_gene: .
v_gene: TRBV25-1